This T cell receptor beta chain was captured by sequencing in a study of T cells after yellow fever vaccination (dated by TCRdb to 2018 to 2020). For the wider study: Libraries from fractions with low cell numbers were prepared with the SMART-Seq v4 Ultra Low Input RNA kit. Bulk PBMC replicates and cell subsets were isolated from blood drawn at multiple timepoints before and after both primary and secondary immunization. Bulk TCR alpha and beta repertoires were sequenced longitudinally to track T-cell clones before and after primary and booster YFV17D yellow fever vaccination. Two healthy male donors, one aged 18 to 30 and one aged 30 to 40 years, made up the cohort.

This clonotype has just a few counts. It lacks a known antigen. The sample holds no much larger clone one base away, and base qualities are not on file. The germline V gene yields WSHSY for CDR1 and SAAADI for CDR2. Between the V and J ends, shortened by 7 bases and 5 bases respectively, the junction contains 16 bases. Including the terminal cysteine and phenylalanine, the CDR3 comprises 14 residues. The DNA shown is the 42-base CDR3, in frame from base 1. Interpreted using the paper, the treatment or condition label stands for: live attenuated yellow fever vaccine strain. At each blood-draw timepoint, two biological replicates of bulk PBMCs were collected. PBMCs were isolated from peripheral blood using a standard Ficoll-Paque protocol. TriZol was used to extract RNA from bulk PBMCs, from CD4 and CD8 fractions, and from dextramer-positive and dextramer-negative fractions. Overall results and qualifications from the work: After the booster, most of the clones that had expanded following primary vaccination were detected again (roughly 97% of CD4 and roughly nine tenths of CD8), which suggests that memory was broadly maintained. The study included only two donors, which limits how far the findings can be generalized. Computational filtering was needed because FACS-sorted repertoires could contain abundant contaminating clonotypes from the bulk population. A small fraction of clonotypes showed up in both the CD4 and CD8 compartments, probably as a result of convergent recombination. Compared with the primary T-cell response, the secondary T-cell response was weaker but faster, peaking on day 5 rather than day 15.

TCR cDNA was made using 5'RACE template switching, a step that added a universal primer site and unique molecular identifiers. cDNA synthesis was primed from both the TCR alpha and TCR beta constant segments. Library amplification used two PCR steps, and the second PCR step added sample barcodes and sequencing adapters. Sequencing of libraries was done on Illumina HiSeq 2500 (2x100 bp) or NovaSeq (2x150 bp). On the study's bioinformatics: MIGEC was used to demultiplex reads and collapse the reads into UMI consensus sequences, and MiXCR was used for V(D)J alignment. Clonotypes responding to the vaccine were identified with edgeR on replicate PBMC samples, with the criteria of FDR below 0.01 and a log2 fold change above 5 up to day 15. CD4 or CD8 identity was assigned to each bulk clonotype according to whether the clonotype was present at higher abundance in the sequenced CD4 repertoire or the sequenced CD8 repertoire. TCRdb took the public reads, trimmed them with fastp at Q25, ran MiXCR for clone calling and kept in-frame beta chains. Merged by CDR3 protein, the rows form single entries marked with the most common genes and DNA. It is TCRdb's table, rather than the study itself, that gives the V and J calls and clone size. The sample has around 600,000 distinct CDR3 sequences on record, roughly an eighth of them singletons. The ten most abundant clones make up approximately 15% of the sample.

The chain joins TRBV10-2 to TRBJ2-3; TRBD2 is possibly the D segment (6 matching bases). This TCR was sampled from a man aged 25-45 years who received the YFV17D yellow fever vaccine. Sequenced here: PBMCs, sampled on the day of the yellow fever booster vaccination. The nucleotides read TGCGCCAGCATTATGGCCGGAGCGGGAGATACGCAGTATTTT. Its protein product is CASIMAGAGDTQYF.